Listed below are T cell receptor beta chains from one sample, sequenced in a study of T-cell memory formation after mild COVID-19. TCRdb reanalysed the 5' RACE reads using MiXCR and keeps one entry per CDR3 protein. The sample includes under 250,000 distinct CDR3 sequences, roughly 10% of them seen just once. Sequences were obtained from PBMCs or a T cell subset sorted from them (not recorded which). These receptors were obtained from a man in his late teens or twenties who had mild COVID-19 (a few samples of this study predate the infection). Cell type and time point are not known. Both conserved end residues are part of each CDR3. Each record gives: CDR3 DNA, CDR3 protein, J gene, V gene, clone size, D gene. D genes are given only for firm matches. Rows give clone size only sometimes, using once, few, many, or a class for an expanded clone.

DNA: TGTGCCAGCAGTTACAACACTAACACCGGGGAGCTGTTTTTT; CDR3: CASSYNTNTGELFF; J: TRBJ2-2; V: TRBV6-6; size: -; D: -
DNA: TGCGCCAGCAGCTTTGCAGGGGCGGACACCGGGGAGCTGTTTTTT; CDR3: CASSFAGADTGELFF; J: TRBJ2-2; V: TRBV5-1; size: -; D: -
DNA: TGCGCCAGCCATCTGACACCCCTCCACTTT; CDR3: CASHLTPLHF; J: TRBJ1-6; V: TRBV23-1; size: few; D: -
DNA: TGTGCCAGCAGTCCTGGGGGGGCTGAAGATACGCAGTATTTT; CDR3: CASSPGGAEDTQYF; J: TRBJ2-3; V: TRBV6-6; size: -; D: -
DNA: TGTGCCAGCAGCCGGGACCCGCAAGGAGATACGCAGTATTTT; CDR3: CASSRDPQGDTQYF; J: TRBJ2-3; V: TRBV11-2; size: few; D: -
DNA: TGCAGCGTTCCGGCACTATACGAGACGGATACGCAGTATTTT; CDR3: CSVPALYETDTQYF; J: TRBJ2-3; V: TRBV29-1; size: many; D: -
DNA: TGCAGCGCCCAGGAAAGCGGTAATGAGCAGTTCTTC; CDR3: CSAQESGNEQFF; J: TRBJ2-1; V: TRBV29-1; size: -; D: -
DNA: TGTGCCAGCAGCTCATGGACAGGAGCCTTCCAAGAGACCCAGTACTTC; CDR3: CASSSWTGAFQETQYF; J: TRBJ2-5; V: TRBV7-9; size: few; D: TRBD1
DNA: TGTGCCAGCAGCTTGCAGGGGACTCAGCCCCAGCATTTT; CDR3: CASSLQGTQPQHF; J: TRBJ1-5; V: TRBV7-2; size: few; D: -
DNA: TGTGCCAGCAGTTACCGGCCTCTCTCTTCACCCCTCCACTTT; CDR3: CASSYRPLSSPLHF; J: TRBJ1-6; V: TRBV6-5; size: few; D: -
DNA: TGTGCCAGCAGTGATCTAACCGGGACAGGGGTCGAGACCCAGTACTTC; CDR3: CASSDLTGTGVETQYF; J: TRBJ2-5; V: TRBV25-1; size: many; D: TRBD1
DNA: TGTGCCAGCAGCTTGGGGGACAGGGGGTACAATGAGCAGTTCTTC; CDR3: CASSLGDRGYNEQFF; J: TRBJ2-1; V: TRBV5-4; size: few; D: TRBD1
DNA: TGTGCCAGCAGTTTCACCCCCCAGGGTTCTGGGGCCAACGTCCTGACTTTC; CDR3: CASSFTPQGSGANVLTF; J: TRBJ2-6; V: TRBV6-5; size: -; D: -
DNA: TGTGCCAGCAGCTTGGGTGGGGCGACCAGGGAGACCCAGTACTTC; CDR3: CASSLGGATRETQYF; J: TRBJ2-5; V: TRBV5-5; size: many; D: -
DNA: TGTGCCAGCAGCCCTCTCGGTTCGGGGAACACTGAAGCTTTCTTT; CDR3: CASSPLGSGNTEAFF; J: TRBJ1-1; V: TRBV6-6; size: -; D: -
DNA: TGTGCCAGCAGCTCTACAGGGGGCGGGCGTATTGAGCAGTTCTTC; CDR3: CASSSTGGGRIEQFF; J: TRBJ2-1; V: TRBV7-2; size: few; D: TRBD1
DNA: TGTGCCAGCAGTCCGGGACAGTATAATTCACCCCTCCACTTT; CDR3: CASSPGQYNSPLHF; J: TRBJ1-6; V: TRBV28; size: few; D: TRBD1
DNA: TGTGCCAGCAGCTCTGGGGATCGGGAGACCCAGTACTTC; CDR3: CASSSGDRETQYF; J: TRBJ2-5; V: TRBV7-8; size: few; D: -
DNA: TGTGCCACCAGCAGCGGGAGGACACTCCCCTACGAGCAGTACTTC; CDR3: CATSSGRTLPYEQYF; J: TRBJ2-7; V: TRBV15; size: few; D: TRBD2
DNA: TGTGCCAGCAGCTGGCCCGGTATGGCCCAGTACTTC; CDR3: CASSWPGMAQYF; J: TRBJ2-5; V: TRBV5-8; size: many; D: -
DNA: TGTGCCAGCAGCTTAATAACAGGGGTCGGAGATACGCAGTATTTT; CDR3: CASSLITGVGDTQYF; J: TRBJ2-3; V: TRBV7-9; size: -; D: TRBD1
DNA: TGTGCCAGCAGATTAGCTGGGTTTACCTACGAGCAGTACTTC; CDR3: CASRLAGFTYEQYF; J: TRBJ2-7; V: TRBV7-2; size: -; D: -
DNA: TGTGCCAGCAGCTTGAGTCCGTATAGCAATCAGCCCCAGCATTTT; CDR3: CASSLSPYSNQPQHF; J: TRBJ1-5; V: TRBV11-2; size: -; D: -
DNA: TGTGCCAGCAGCTCGGGACTCCAAGAAGAAGTCTATGGCTACACCTTC; CDR3: CASSSGLQEEVYGYTF; J: TRBJ1-2; V: TRBV5-6; size: -; D: -
DNA: TGTGCCAGCAGCCCCCTAAGGGACTACAATGAGCAGTTCTTC; CDR3: CASSPLRDYNEQFF; J: TRBJ2-1; V: TRBV7-3; size: -; D: -
DNA: TGTGCCAGCAGCTTCGAGGGGGCGGGGACCCAGTACTTC; CDR3: CASSFEGAGTQYF; J: TRBJ2-5; V: TRBV7-9; size: -; D: TRBD1
DNA: TGTGCCAGCACCCGACAGGGGAATAATTCACCCCTCCACTTT; CDR3: CASTRQGNNSPLHF; J: TRBJ1-6; V: TRBV6-6; size: -; D: TRBD1
DNA: TGCAGTGCTACGCAGAATAATGAAAAACTGTTTTTT; CDR3: CSATQNNEKLFF; J: TRBJ1-4; V: TRBV20-1; size: few; D: -
DNA: TGTGCCAGCAGCTCGAGGTTGGCCCGACGAGAGACCCAGTACTTC; CDR3: CASSSRLARRETQYF; J: TRBJ2-5; V: TRBV7-8; size: -; D: -
DNA: TGTGCCAGCAGCTTAGCACTAGCGGGGGGACGCTCAGATACGCAGTATTTT; CDR3: CASSLALAGGRSDTQYF; J: TRBJ2-3; V: TRBV7-6; size: -; D: TRBD2
DNA: TGCGCCAGCAGCTCATCCGAACAGGGGTACGAGCAGTACTTC; CDR3: CASSSSEQGYEQYF; J: TRBJ2-7; V: TRBV5-1; size: many; D: TRBD1
DNA: TGTGCCAGCAGCCACCGGGACAGGGTCGACGAGCAGTACTTC; CDR3: CASSHRDRVDEQYF; J: TRBJ2-7; V: TRBV7-9; size: -; D: TRBD1
DNA: TGTGCCAGCAGTACCCAGGGTGGGGGGACAGATACGCAGTATTTT; CDR3: CASSTQGGGTDTQYF; J: TRBJ2-3; V: TRBV28; size: many; D: -
DNA: TGTGCCAGCAGTTTGTACAGGGGAGTAGGAACTGAAGCTTTCTTT; CDR3: CASSLYRGVGTEAFF; J: TRBJ1-1; V: TRBV12-3/TRBV12-4; size: -; D: TRBD1
DNA: TGCGCCAGCAGCTTGGACCCAGGGGGAGTGAATGGCTACACCTTC; CDR3: CASSLDPGGVNGYTF; J: TRBJ1-2; V: TRBV5-1; size: -; D: TRBD1
DNA: TGTGCCAGCAGTGAGGGACCCCCCGGGAACTACGAGACCCAGTACTTC; CDR3: CASSEGPPGNYETQYF; J: TRBJ2-5; V: TRBV2; size: many; D: -
DNA: TGTGCCAGCACCTCGGACATTATCTATGGCTACACCTTC; CDR3: CASTSDIIYGYTF; J: TRBJ1-2; V: TRBV6-6; size: -; D: -
DNA: TGCGCCAGCAGCTTGGCTAACGTGGCAGGGGCCACTGAAGCTTTCTTT; CDR3: CASSLANVAGATEAFF; J: TRBJ1-1; V: TRBV5-1; size: -; D: -
DNA: TGTGCCACGTGGGACAGGGCGAGCTCTGGAAACACCATATATTTT; CDR3: CATWDRASSGNTIYF; J: TRBJ1-3; V: TRBV3-1; size: few; D: TRBD1
DNA: TGTGCCAGCAGCCCCCGGGCGGGGGTGGCCACAGATACGCAGTATTTT; CDR3: CASSPRAGVATDTQYF; J: TRBJ2-3; V: TRBV7-6; size: few; D: TRBD2
DNA: TGTGCCAGTGAGGACGGTAACTATGGCTACACCTTC; CDR3: CASEDGNYGYTF; J: TRBJ1-2; V: TRBV19; size: -; D: -
DNA: TGTGCCAGCAGTTACCTCAGAGGGGCGGGGAGCTCCTACAATGAGCAGTTCTTC; CDR3: CASSYLRGAGSSYNEQFF; J: TRBJ2-1; V: TRBV6-2/TRBV6-3; size: few; D: -
DNA: TGCGCCAGCAGCGCCGGGACAGGGGGCAACACCATATATTTT; CDR3: CASSAGTGGNTIYF; J: TRBJ1-3; V: TRBV5-1; size: few; D: TRBD1
DNA: TGCGCCAGCAGCCAAGCCCCGGGGTCGGCCTACAATGAGCAGTTCTTC; CDR3: CASSQAPGSAYNEQFF; J: TRBJ2-1; V: TRBV4-1; size: -; D: -
DNA: TGCGCCAGCAGCTTGTCACTAGCGGGGGGAACCGGGGAGCTGTTTTTT; CDR3: CASSLSLAGGTGELFF; J: TRBJ2-2; V: TRBV5-1; size: -; D: TRBD2
DNA: TGTGCCAGCAGCTGGACAGGGCGCAATTCACCCCTCCACTTT; CDR3: CASSWTGRNSPLHF; J: TRBJ1-6; V: TRBV5-6; size: -; D: TRBD1
DNA: TGCGCCAGCAGGACTCGAGAAACAGGGGACACTGAAGCTTTCTTT; CDR3: CASRTRETGDTEAFF; J: TRBJ1-1; V: TRBV5-1; size: -; D: TRBD1
DNA: TGCAGTGCTCCAAAGGGAGGGCTAGCGGGGGCCCCGGGGGGAGAGCAGTACTTC; CDR3: CSAPKGGLAGAPGGEQYF; J: TRBJ2-7; V: TRBV20-1; size: few; D: TRBD2
DNA: TGCGCCAGCAGTGAGCCGGACAGGGAAGAGACCCAGTACTTC; CDR3: CASSEPDREETQYF; J: TRBJ2-5; V: TRBV10-2; size: -; D: TRBD1
DNA: TGTGCCAGCAGCTTAGCGCCTCCTTTGGGCGGGGGTAGCACAGATACGCAGTATTTT; CDR3: CASSLAPPLGGGSTDTQYF; J: TRBJ2-3; V: TRBV7-2; size: few; D: TRBD2
DNA: TGTGCCAGCAGCAAATTGCAGGGCACAGATACGCAGTATTTT; CDR3: CASSKLQGTDTQYF; J: TRBJ2-3; V: TRBV6-5; size: many; D: -
DNA: TGCAGTGCTAGGGACGACAGGGGAGCTGATACGCAGTATTTT; CDR3: CSARDDRGADTQYF; J: TRBJ2-3; V: TRBV20-1; size: many; D: TRBD1
DNA: TGTGCCTGGAGTGTACGGCCGGAGACCCAGTACTTC; CDR3: CAWSVRPETQYF; J: TRBJ2-5; V: TRBV30; size: -; D: -
DNA: TGTGCCAGCAGCTTGGCCGCGGGGGCAGATACGCAGTATTTT; CDR3: CASSLAAGADTQYF; J: TRBJ2-3; V: TRBV5-5; size: many; D: TRBD2
DNA: TGTGCCAGCAGCTCCCCGGCGGCCATGAACACTGAAGCTTTCTTT; CDR3: CASSSPAAMNTEAFF; J: TRBJ1-1; V: TRBV7-3; size: few; D: -
DNA: TGTGCCAGCGAAGCGGGGGGGGTGCCAGATACGCAGTATTTT; CDR3: CASEAGGVPDTQYF; J: TRBJ2-3; V: TRBV28; size: few; D: TRBD2